Only a few counts were recorded for the clone carrying this T cell receptor beta chain. What it recognizes is unknown. The identical CDR3 is also encoded by other nucleotide sequences in the sample. The data originate from a study of cytomegalovirus exposure and HLA in healthy donors. Study-level results: In a later analysis, common viral pathogens appeared linked to several of the most significant clusters. It was confirmed in vitro that three of the CMV-associated chains were specific for CMV antigens. A previous analysis found most TCR beta V segments productive roughly 90% or roughly 30% of the time.

The CDR3 is 11 residues long. Trimming took 0 bases from V and 7 from J, leaving 3 bases between them. CDR1 is MNHEY, CDR2 SMNVEV, per germline (reference sequence). The PCR used 60 Vbeta and 13 Jbeta primers. Clones were read by immunoSEQ multiplex PCR, and TCRdb kept only the in-frame ones, dropping some. The profile shows fewer than 200,000 clones, around four fifths of them singletons. Everyone who donated was a healthy bone marrow donor. The sequenced material came from PBMCs. The V call is TRBV27, the J call TRBJ2-5, with D uncertain. The sequence was obtained from a woman aged 45-60 years in good health and CMV-seronegative. The DNA of the CDR3 is TGTGCCAGCAGTTTATCCGGGACCCAGTACTTC. Translated: CASSLSGTQYF.